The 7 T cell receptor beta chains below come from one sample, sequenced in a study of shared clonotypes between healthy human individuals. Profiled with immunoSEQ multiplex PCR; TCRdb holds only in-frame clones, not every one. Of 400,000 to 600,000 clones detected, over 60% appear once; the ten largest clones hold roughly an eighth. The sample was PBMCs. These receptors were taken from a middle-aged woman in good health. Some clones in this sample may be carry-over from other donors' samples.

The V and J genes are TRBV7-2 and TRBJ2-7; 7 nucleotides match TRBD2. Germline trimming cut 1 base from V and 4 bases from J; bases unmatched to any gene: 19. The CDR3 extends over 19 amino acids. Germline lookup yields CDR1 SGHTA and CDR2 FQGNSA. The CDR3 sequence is CASSLGPWGSGKKDYEQYF. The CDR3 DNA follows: TGTGCCAGCAGCTTAGGACCCTGGGGAAGCGGGAAAAAGGATTACGAGCAGTACTTC. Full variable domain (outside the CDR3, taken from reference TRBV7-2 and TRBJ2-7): GAGVSQSPSNKVTEKGKDVELRCDPISGHTALYWYRQSLGQGLEFLIYFQGNSAPDKSGLPSDRFSAERTGGSVSTLTIQRTQQEDSAVYLCASSLGPWGSGKKDYEQYFGPGTRLTVT.

DNA for the CDR3: TGTGCCACAGCCTACCCGGGGCTGAACACTGAAGCTTTCTTT. This codes for CATAYPGLNTEAFF. The V and J genes are TRBV30 and TRBJ1-1; the D gene is possibly TRBD1 (5 bases). This CDR3 spans 14 amino acids. Trimming cost V 8 bases and J 0 bases, with 16 bases left between them. Germline V lookup: CDR1 GTSNPN, CDR2 SVGIG (reference sequence).

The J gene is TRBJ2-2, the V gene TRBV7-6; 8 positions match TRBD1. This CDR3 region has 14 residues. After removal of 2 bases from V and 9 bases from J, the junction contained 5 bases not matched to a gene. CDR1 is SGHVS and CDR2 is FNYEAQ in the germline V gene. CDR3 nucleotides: TGTGCCAGCAGCTTACAGGGGGCAGTTAGGGAGCTGTTTTTT. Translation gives CASSLQGAVRELFF.

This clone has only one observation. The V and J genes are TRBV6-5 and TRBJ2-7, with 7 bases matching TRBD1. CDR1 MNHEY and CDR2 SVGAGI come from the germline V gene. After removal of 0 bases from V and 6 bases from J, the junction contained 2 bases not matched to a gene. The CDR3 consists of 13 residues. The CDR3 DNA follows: TGTGCCAGCAGTTACTCGAGACAGGGCGAGCAGTACTTC. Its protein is CASSYSRQGEQYF.

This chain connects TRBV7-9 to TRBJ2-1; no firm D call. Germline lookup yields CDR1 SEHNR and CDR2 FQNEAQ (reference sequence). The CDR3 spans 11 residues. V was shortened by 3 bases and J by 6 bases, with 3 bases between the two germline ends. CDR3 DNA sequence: TGTGCCAGCAGCTTGGTCAATGAGCAGTTCTTC. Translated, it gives CASSLVNEQFF.

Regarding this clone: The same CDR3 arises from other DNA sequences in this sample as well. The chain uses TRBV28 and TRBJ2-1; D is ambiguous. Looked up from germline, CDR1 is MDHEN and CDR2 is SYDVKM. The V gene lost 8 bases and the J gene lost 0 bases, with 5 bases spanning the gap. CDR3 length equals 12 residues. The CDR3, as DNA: TGTGCCAGCGGTTCCTCCTACAATGAGCAGTTCTTC. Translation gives CASGSSYNEQFF.

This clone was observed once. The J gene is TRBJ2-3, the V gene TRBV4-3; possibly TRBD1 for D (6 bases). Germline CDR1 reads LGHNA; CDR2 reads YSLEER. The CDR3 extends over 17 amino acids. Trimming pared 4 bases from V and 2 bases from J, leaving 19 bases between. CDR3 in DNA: TGCGCCAGCAGCCCTTCTATACCGGGACACAACACAGATACGCAGTATTTT. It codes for CASSPSIPGHNTDTQYF.